This T cell receptor beta chain was profiled in a study of cytotoxic CD8 clonotypes in ibrutinib-treated CLL. Across the study: There were 11 relapsed/refractory patients and around 15 treatment-naive patients, and fewer than 18 were IGHV unmutated. The sample average was about 280,000 productive templates and fewer than 95,000 productive rearrangements.

This CDR3 spans 16 amino acids. Deletions cut 0 bases from V and 1 base from J, with 12 bases between. Per the germline V gene, CDR1 is SGHTA and CDR2 is FQGNSA. Study-wide results and caveats: Sustained-remission and progressing patients had different sampling times.

Turning to this clone: Its antigen is undetermined.

Target depth was 1 in 200,000 to 1 in 1 million T cells, about 10x per clonotype. Repertoires were generated with immunoSEQ multiplex PCR, while TCRdb's copy carries only in-frame clones and drops some. The sample records 130,000 or so clones, about 80% being singletons. The source is a human donor with chronic lymphocytic leukemia. This sample comprised PBMCs, obtained after 12 months of ibrutinib treatment. The chain couples TRBV7-2 to TRBJ1-2; no reliable D call. CDR3 sequence (DNA): TGTGCCAGCAGCTTAGCGCGGACCGCTCTTAACTATGGCTACACCTTC. Translating gives CASSLARTALNYGYTF.